These 30 T cell receptor beta chains share one sample of origin, sequenced in a study of shared clonotypes between healthy human individuals. The table came from immunoSEQ multiplex PCR; TCRdb's copy has only in-frame clones and leaves some out. This table has over a million clones, 60% to 80% appearing once. The sequenced sample consisted of memory CD4+ T cells sorted from blood. Subset of the sample: CD45RA-negative fraction. These receptors originate from a man aged 18 to 30 in good health.

This clone was seen just once. V usage is TRBV2 and J usage is TRBJ2-2; D might be TRBD1 (6 bases). Germline V gene data show CDR1 as SNHLY and CDR2 as FYNNEI. This CDR3 is 12 amino acids long. The V end lost 6 bases, the J end lost 6 bases, and 8 bases lay between the germline ends. DNA of the CDR3: TGTGCCAGCAGGCAGGGGTCCGGGGAGCTGTTTTTT. This translates into CASRQGSGELFF.

This clone showed up just a few times. V and J are TRBV18 and TRBJ2-1; D unresolved. The CDR3 has 15 residues. Germline lookup yields CDR1 KGHSH and CDR2 LQKENI. Trimming took off 2 bases at V and 0 bases at J, with 8 bases between the two ends. CDR3 region: CASSPVASSYNEQFF. As DNA, the CDR3 is TGTGCCAGCTCACCAGTCGCCAGCTCCTACAATGAGCAGTTCTTC. The complete variable domain, with remaining parts taken from reference TRBV18 and TRBJ2-1, reads NAGVMQNPRHLVRRRGQEARLRCSPMKGHSHVYWYRQLPEEGLKFMVYLQKENIIDESGMPKERFSAEFPKEGPSILRIQQVVRGDSAAYFCASSPVASSYNEQFFGPGTRLTVL.

There are a few counts of this clone. The chain couples TRBV6-1 to TRBJ1-2; the D gene is possibly TRBD1 (5 bases). V lost 0 bases, J lost 7 bases, and 18 bases lay in between. Germline V gene sequence: CDR1 MNHNS, CDR2 SASEGT. The CDR3 runs 16 residues. As DNA, the CDR3 is TGTGCCAGCAGTGAAGCGAGTAGTGCAGGGCGGGGTGGCTACACCTTC. It is translated as CASSEASSAGRGGYTF.

The CDR3 protein is CASSKFVVPSGRDNSEQFF. In DNA, the CDR3 is TGTGCCAGCAGCAAATTCGTGGTGCCTAGCGGGAGAGACAATAGTGAGCAGTTCTTC. The gene calls are TRBV21-1 and TRBJ2-1; the table calls TRBD2, which could not be checked here. TRBV21-1 is listed as a pseudogene. The length of the CDR3 is 19 residues.

As regards this clone: Since a much larger clone is just one base distant, this may be a read error. The rearrangement links TRBV9 to TRBJ2-1; D not certain. The CDR3 is 11 residues long. The V gene's germline CDR1 is SGDLS and CDR2 YYNGEE. Trimming cost V 4 bases and J 3 bases, with 2 bases left between them. The CDR3 protein is CASSNYNEQFF. CDR3 DNA sequence: TGTGCCAGCAGCAACTACAATGAGCAGTTCTTC.

CDR3 sequence: CASRKRLLRTSEGTDTQYF. The DNA of the CDR3 is TGTGCCAGCAGGAAACGATTGCTTAGGACTAGCGAGGGCACAGATACGCAGTATTTT. V gene TRBV2 combines with J gene TRBJ2-3; TRBD2 matches 9 bases. This CDR3 comprises 19 residues. Germline V lookup: CDR1 SNHLY, CDR2 FYNNEI. With V trimmed by 6 bases and J by 1 base, 17 bases remained unmatched.

The chain recombines TRBV2 with TRBJ2-2, with D possibly matching TRBD1 (5 bases). Germline V gives CDR1 SNHLY, CDR2 FYNNEI. Trimming shortened V by 2 bases and J by 5 bases, and 9 bases separated the two germline ends. CDR3 size: 14 residues. The CDR3 DNA sequence: TGTGCCAGCAGTGAACGACAGCAGACCGGGGAGCTGTTTTTT. Translation: CASSERQQTGELFF.

CDR3 residues: CASSSLGTYYNEQFF. The CDR3 bases are TGCGCCAGCAGCTCCCTCGGGACATACTACAATGAGCAGTTCTTC. The chain carries TRBV4-1 and TRBJ2-1, with a weak D call TRBD1 (6 bases). Per the germline V gene, CDR1 is MGHRA and CDR2 is YSYEKL. Trimming removed 5 bases at V and 3 bases at J, with 14 bases between. The CDR3 is 15 residues long.

With regard to this clone: This same CDR3 is encoded by further DNA sequences in the sample. J is TRBJ2-3 and V is TRBV2, with D perhaps TRBD1 (5 bases). This CDR3 is 15 amino acids long. Germline values: CDR1 SNHLY, CDR2 FYNNEI. V was trimmed by 4 bases and J by 3 bases, leaving 14 bases between them. CDR3 protein: CASSVGAGRTDTQYF. DNA for the CDR3: TGTGCCAGCAGTGTAGGGGCAGGGCGAACAGATACGCAGTATTTT.

This sequence joins TRBV5-1 and TRBJ2-1; D uncertain. In germline, CDR1 is SGHRS, CDR2 YFSETQ. The V gene lost 1 base and the J gene lost 8 bases, with 4 bases spanning the gap. The CDR3 is made up of 11 amino acids. The CDR3 region is CASSLTYEQFF. CDR3 bases: TGCGCCAGCAGCTTGACATATGAGCAGTTCTTC.

The V and J genes are TRBV10-3 and TRBJ2-5; 10 bases map to TRBD2. There are 14 residues in the CDR3. V lost 10 bases, J lost 5 bases, and 10 bases stayed unmatched. Germline CDR1 ENHRY, CDR2 SYGVKD. CDR3 amino acids: CATLEREGRETQYF. In DNA form, the CDR3 reads TGTGCCACCCTCGAGCGGGAGGGCCGCGAGACCCAGTACTTC.

Concerning this clone itself: A much larger clonotype is one base distant, so this may be a read error. The sample contains more than one DNA sequence encoding this CDR3. The chain recombines TRBV9 with TRBJ2-2, with D possibly being TRBD2 (5 bases). The CDR3 runs to 14 residues. The V gene's germline CDR1 is SGDLS and CDR2 YYNGEE. The V gene lost 3 bases and the J gene lost 0 bases, with 6 bases spanning the gap. DNA of the CDR3: TGTGCCAGCAGCGCCGGGACGAACACCGGGGAGCTGTTTTTT. Amino acid sequence: CASSAGTNTGELFF.

The chain is built from TRBV2 and TRBJ1-6; D is undetermined. This CDR3 is built from 12 residues. V was clipped by 8 bases and J by 14 bases, with 16 bases between them. Germline values: CDR1 SNHLY, CDR2 FYNNEI. CDR3 loop: CASASDTAALHF. Here the CDR3 DNA reads TGTGCCAGCGCCAGTGACACCGCGGCCCTCCACTTT.

The rearrangement links TRBV4-2 to TRBJ1-2, with 12 bases fitting TRBD1. This CDR3 contains 18 residues. Trimming removed 1 base from V and 6 bases from J; junction bases left unmatched: 12. Per the germline V gene, CDR1 is LGHNA and CDR2 is YNFKEQ. CDR3 DNA: TGTGCCAGCAGCCAAGGCCCCGGGACAGGGGGCGCGCCTCATGGCTACACCTTC. Its translation: CASSQGPGTGGAPHGYTF.

The chain joins TRBV4-2 to TRBJ2-1; 13 bases align to TRBD2. The CDR3 covers 16 residues. In germline, CDR1 is LGHNA, CDR2 YNFKEQ. Trimming removed 1 base from V and 7 bases from J; junction bases left unmatched: 4. CDR3 region: CASSQVLAGGNNEQFF. The CDR3 bases are TGTGCCAGCAGCCAAGTACTAGCGGGGGGGAATAATGAGCAGTTCTTC.

The chain joins TRBV30 to TRBJ1-3; D unclear. Germline CDR1 GTSNPN, CDR2 SVGIG (reference sequence). The CDR3 length is 11 residues. Trimming removed 3 bases from V and 9 bases from J, with 9 bases in between. As DNA, the CDR3 is TGTGCCTGGAGCGCCGGCGGCACCATATATTTT. This codes for CAWSAGGTIYF.

This rearrangement joins TRBV10-3 to TRBJ1-2; no reliable D call. The CDR3 spans 15 residues. The V gene lost 0 bases and the J gene lost 8 bases, with 16 bases spanning the gap. Germline V gives CDR1 ENHRY, CDR2 SYGVKD. The CDR3 here is CAISESLTQNSGYTF. The DNA of the CDR3 is TGTGCCATCAGTGAGTCCCTGACCCAAAATAGCGGCTACACCTTC.

This chain connects TRBV5-1 to TRBJ2-3; D is perhaps TRBD1 (5 bases). The V end lost 0 bases, the J end lost 5 bases, and 7 bases lay between the germline ends. The CDR3 is 13 amino acids. Germline loops: CDR1 SGHRS, CDR2 YFSETQ. CDR3 sequence: CASSLERGDTQYF. CDR3 bases: TGCGCCAGCAGCTTGGAAAGGGGAGATACGCAGTATTTT.

The V call is TRBV18, the J call TRBJ1-5, with no clear D. V gave up 3 bases and J gave up 0 bases, with 12 bases separating them. The CDR3 sequence is 16 residues long. Germline CDR1 KGHSH, CDR2 LQKENI. The CDR3 coding sequence is TGTGCCAGCTCACCGTCGACCATAAATAGCAATCAGCCCCAGCATTTT. Amino acids: CASSPSTINSNQPQHF.

The rearrangement links TRBV5-4 to TRBJ2-5; 15 bases are a match to TRBD2. The CDR3 contains 17 residues. Losses at the gene ends were 3 bases for V and 4 bases for J; bases not matched to a gene: 7. In germline, CDR1 is SGHNT, CDR2 YYREEE (reference sequence). CDR3 in amino acids: CASSSGLAGGPRETQYF. The CDR3 bases are TGTGCCAGCAGCTCCGGACTAGCGGGGGGGCCTCGAGAGACCCAGTACTTC.

This clone was recorded a few times. The CDR3 DNA is TGCGCCAGCAGTCGGCAGGGAAAGGGTGAGCAGTTCTTC. It encodes CASSRQGKGEQFF. The chain combines TRBV10-1 with TRBJ2-1, with D perhaps matching TRBD1 (5 bases). The germline gives CDR1 WNHNN, CDR2 SYGVQD (reference sequence). This CDR3 is 13 amino acids long. The germline V and J ends were trimmed by 5 bases and 9 bases, with 14 bases remaining between them.

This rearrangement joins TRBV6-1 to TRBJ1-2, with TRBD1 identical over 8 bases. CDR3 size: 13 residues. Germline CDR1 is MNHNS and CDR2 is SASEGT. With 7 bases clipped from V and 8 bases from J, the junction kept 9 bases outside the gene matches. CDR3 nucleotide sequence: TGTGCCAGCATTTCCTACAGGGGGGGAGGCTACACCTTC. It encodes CASISYRGGGYTF.

The genes are TRBV4-3 and TRBJ2-3; 7 bases are shared with TRBD1. Per the germline V gene, CDR1 is LGHNA and CDR2 is YSLEER. CDR3 length equals 17 residues. V gave up 1 base and J gave up 0 bases; unmatched junction bases: 7. The CDR3 spells CASSQAIHRGSTDTQYF. The DNA for the CDR3 is TGCGCCAGCAGCCAAGCGATCCACAGGGGTAGCACAGATACGCAGTATTTT.

This clone was picked up many times. V usage is TRBV7-2 and J usage is TRBJ1-5, with D possibly matching TRBD1 (5 bases). V lost 5 bases and J lost 0, with 11 bases in between. The germline V gene encodes CDR1 SGHTA and CDR2 FQGNSA. This CDR3 has 15 amino acids. CDR3 region: CASSQQVNSNQPQHF. CDR3 bases: TGTGCCAGCAGCCAACAGGTCAATAGCAATCAGCCCCAGCATTTT.

The chain carries TRBV4-3 and TRBJ1-4; possible D gene TRBD1, 6 bases. Trimming shortened V by 0 bases and J by 3 bases, and 14 bases separated the two germline ends. The germline V gene has CDR1 LGHNA and CDR2 YSLEER. CDR3 length: 17 residues. The CDR3 DNA reads TGCGCCAGCAGCCAAGAGACCCCGGGACACTCTAATGAAAAACTGTTTTTT. Translating it yields CASSQETPGHSNEKLFF.

The gene calls are TRBV14 and TRBJ1-3; D not resolved. Trimming left V 2 bases short and J 0 bases short, with 8 bases between. CDR3 length: 15 residues. Looked up from germline, CDR1 is SGHDN and CDR2 is FVKESK. The CDR3 reads CASSQTASSGNTIYF. DNA of the CDR3: TGTGCCAGCAGCCAAACAGCCTCCTCTGGAAACACCATATATTTT.

The chain carries TRBV13 and TRBJ2-3, with D unclear. V lost 6 bases, J lost 2 bases, and 3 bases lay in between. This CDR3 region has 11 residues. Germline CDR1 is PRHDT and CDR2 is FYEKMQ (reference sequence). CDR3 protein: CASSYTDTQYF. The CDR3 DNA reads TGTGCCAGCAGTTACACAGATACGCAGTATTTT.

The rearrangement links TRBV6-1 to TRBJ2-1; perhaps TRBD1 as D (5 bases). The CDR3 has 14 residues. Germline CDR1 is MNHNS and CDR2 is SASEGT. Trimming cost V 0 bases and J 4 bases, with 7 bases left between them. The DNA of the CDR3 is TGTGCCAGCAGTGAAGCACAGGTGTACAATGAGCAGTTCTTC. This codes for CASSEAQVYNEQFF.

The V call is TRBV30, the J call TRBJ2-7; no clear D gene. The CDR3 runs to 14 residues. Trimming shortened V by 4 bases and J by 2 bases, and 15 bases separated the two germline ends. Looked up from germline, CDR1 is GTSNPN and CDR2 is SVGIG (reference sequence). CDR3 sequence reads: CAWIGSPPTYEQYF. Here the CDR3 DNA reads TGTGCCTGGATTGGCTCACCACCCACCTACGAGCAGTACTTC. The complete variable domain, with remaining parts taken from reference TRBV30 and TRBJ2-7, reads SQTIHQWPATLVQPVGSPLSLECTVEGTSNPNLYWYRQAAGRGLQLLFYSVGIGQISSEVPQNLSASRPQDRQFILSSKKLLLSDSGFYLCAWIGSPPTYEQYFGPGTRLTVT.

Many counts were recorded for this clone. V is TRBV4-3 and J is TRBJ2-3; possibly TRBD1 or TRBD2 for D (5 bases each). Germline V gives CDR1 LGHNA, CDR2 YSLEER. V was clipped by 0 bases and J by 0 bases, with 7 bases between them. The CDR3 spans 15 residues. CDR3 amino acids: CASSQDWGSTDTQYF. The CDR3 nucleotides read TGCGCCAGCAGCCAAGACTGGGGGAGCACAGATACGCAGTATTTT.